Presented here are 22 T cell receptor beta chains from one specimen sequenced in a study of identical twins. One entry per CDR3 protein, called by TCRdb with MiXCR from the 5' RACE reads. The repertoire holds about 720,000 distinct CDR3 sequences, around a sixth seen once, with around 12% in the top ten. In addition, the sample was reused for a study of T cells expressing NK-cell markers.

Material: PBMCs. The receptors come from a woman under 30 in good health.

This clonotype was counted only a few times. In nucleotides, the CDR3 is TGCAGTGCTAGGGCGACAGACACTGAAGCTTTCTTT. This encodes CSARATDTEAFF. This chain uses TRBV20-1 with TRBJ1-1; D might be TRBD1 (5 bases). Looked up from germline, CDR1 is DFQATT and CDR2 is SNEGSKA (reference sequence). This CDR3 region has 12 residues. The V end lost 3 bases, the J end lost 3 bases, and 8 bases lay between the germline ends.

The genes are TRBV15 and TRBJ2-5, with D unresolved. Germline CDR1 and CDR2: LNHNV and YYDKDF (reference sequence). There are 13 residues in the CDR3. V was cut by 1 base and J by 2 bases, with 5 bases left in between. The CDR3 DNA reads TGTGCCACCAGCAGAGCTGATCAAGAGACCCAGTACTTC. Amino acids: CATSRADQETQYF.

This clonotype has just a few counts. The chain joins TRBV6-1 to TRBJ2-7; TRBD1 matches 7 bases. V trimming: 7 bases; J trimming: 3 bases; junction bases outside the gene matches: 9. CDR3 size: 14 residues. Per the germline V gene, CDR1 is MNHNS and CDR2 is SASEGT. CDR3 sequence: CASTDRRGRYEQYF. The CDR3 DNA is TGTGCCAGCACCGATAGAAGGGGGCGCTACGAGCAGTACTTC.

CDR3 region: CASSPIQGAEQYF. As DNA, the CDR3 is TGTGCCAGCAGCCCCATACAGGGCGCCGAGCAGTACTTC. This rearrangement joins TRBV7-9 to TRBJ2-7, with D possibly being TRBD1 (6 bases). The V end lost 5 bases, the J end lost 6 bases, and 14 bases lay between the germline ends. The CDR3 is 13 residues long. CDR1 is SEHNR and CDR2 is FQNEAQ in the germline V gene (reference sequence).

This clonotype was counted at least ten times. The V gene is TRBV20-1, the J gene TRBJ1-6; 7 nucleotides line up with TRBD1. The CDR3 has 11 residues. Trimming cost V 6 bases and J 17 bases; bases outside gene matches: 10. Per germline, CDR1 DFQATT and CDR2 SNEGSKA (reference sequence). CDR3 residues: CSATPGTVIHF. The CDR3 DNA reads TGCAGTGCAACCCCGGGGACAGTTATCCACTTT.

The gene calls are TRBV14 and TRBJ2-1; D unclear. V was cut by 0 bases and J by 7 bases, with 13 bases left in between. The CDR3 spans 15 residues. Looked up from germline, CDR1 is SGHDN and CDR2 is FVKESK. The CDR3 DNA reads as TGTGCCAGCAGCCAAGAACAACACGACCCGAATGAGCAGTTCTTC. Amino acids: CASSQEQHDPNEQFF. The whole variable domain, remainder taken from reference TRBV14 and TRBJ2-1, is EAGVTQFPSHSVIEKGQTVTLRCDPISGHDNLYWYRRVMGKEIKFLLHFVKESKQDESGMPNNRFLAERTGGTYSTLKVQPAELEDSGVYFCASSQEQHDPNEQFFGPGTRLTVL.

This clonotype was observed a handful of times. This chain joins TRBV12-3 or TRBV12-4 and TRBJ2-1; 9 positions agree with TRBD2. J gave up 6 bases and V 4 bases, and 7 bases lay outside the gene matches. The CDR3 loop spans 15 amino acids. The CDR3, as DNA: TGTGCCAGCAGTTGGCGGGGGGGATGGTCCAATGAGCAGTTCTTC. This sequence encodes CASSWRGGWSNEQFF.

The chain carries TRBV5-5 and TRBJ2-3; a weak D match, TRBD2 (6 bases). Looked up from germline, CDR1 is SGHKS and CDR2 is YYEKEE (reference sequence). V gave up 1 base and J gave up 4 bases, with 13 bases separating them. The CDR3 loop spans 15 amino acids. The CDR3 loop is CASSLRRGEADTQYF. In nucleotides, the CDR3 is TGTGCCAGCAGCTTGAGGCGTGGGGAGGCAGATACGCAGTATTTT.

This clonotype was recorded a few times. The gene calls are TRBV20-1 and TRBJ1-1, with 7 bases aligning to TRBD1. This CDR3 region has 14 residues. Germline V gives CDR1 DFQATT, CDR2 SNEGSKA (reference sequence). Trimming cost V 3 bases and J 0 bases; bases outside gene matches: 4. CDR3 sequence reads: CSARKGQMNTEAFF. CDR3 sequence (DNA): TGCAGTGCTAGGAAGGGACAGATGAACACTGAAGCTTTCTTT.

This clonotype showed up just a few times. V is TRBV20-1 and J is TRBJ2-7; 9 bases agree with TRBD2. This CDR3 has 14 amino acids. Looked up from germline, CDR1 is DFQATT and CDR2 is SNEGSKA (reference sequence). V lost 3 bases to trimming and J lost 0 bases; unmatched junction nucleotides: 3. The CDR3 DNA reads TGCAGTGCTAGGCGGGAGGGGGGCTCCTACGAGCAGTACTTC. Translating it yields CSARREGGSYEQYF.

In its sample, this clonotype was seen a few times. The V call is TRBV7-9, the J call TRBJ2-2; weak D call: TRBD2 (5 bases). The CDR3 sequence is 15 residues long. Germline V gene lookup returns CDR1 SEHNR and CDR2 FQNEAQ (reference sequence). V gave up 5 bases and J gave up 4 bases, with 14 bases separating them. CDR3 amino acids: CASSLSFRGTGELFF. The DNA for the CDR3 is TGTGCCAGCAGCCTCAGTTTTCGGGGCACCGGGGAGCTGTTTTTT.

This clonotype was detected ten times or more. The genes are TRBV12-3 or TRBV12-4 and TRBJ2-7; 14 positions agree with TRBD2. The CDR3 length is 15 residues. With V trimmed by 5 bases and J by 1 base, 1 base remained unmatched. The CDR3 nucleotides read TGTGCCAGCAGTCGACTAGCGGGAGGGTCCTACGAGCAGTACTTC. It encodes CASSRLAGGSYEQYF.

In its sample, this clonotype was seen a few times. CDR3 DNA sequence: TGCAGTGCTAGCGATCCGACAGGGTGGACTGAAGCTTTCTTT. It codes for CSASDPTGWTEAFF. The chain combines TRBV20-1 with TRBJ1-1; 7 nucleotides match TRBD1. In germline, CDR1 is DFQATT, CDR2 SNEGSKA (reference sequence). The junction had 9 bases not matched to a gene; V was cut back by 3 bases and J by 5 bases. This CDR3 is 14 amino acids long.

This clonotype occurred a few times. V usage is TRBV27 and J usage is TRBJ2-2; tentative D call: TRBD2 (5 bases). The germline CDR1 and CDR2 sequences are MNHEY and SMNVEV (reference sequence). Trimming took off 5 bases at V and 2 bases at J, with 12 bases between the two ends. This CDR3 has 15 residues. CDR3 in amino acids: CASSRSGRNTGELFF. The CDR3 DNA reads TGTGCCAGCAGTCGCTCGGGGAGAAACACCGGGGAGCTGTTTTTT.

V is TRBV5-1 and J is TRBJ2-7; TRBD1 aligns across 10 bases. CDR3 length: 14 amino acids. CDR1 and CDR2 (germline): SGHRS, YFSETQ. With V trimmed by 4 bases and J by 6 bases, 7 bases remained unmatched. The CDR3 DNA sequence: TGCGCCAGCAGCCGGGACAGGGGCGGTCTCGAGCAGTACTTC. Amino acid sequence: CASSRDRGGLEQYF. Together with reference TRBV5-1 and TRBJ2-7, the CDR3 gives the full variable domain: KAGVTQTPRYLIKTRGQQVTLSCSPISGHRSVSWYQQTPGQGLQFLFEYFSETQRNKGNFPGRFSGRQFSNSRSEMNVSTLELGDSALYLCASSRDRGGLEQYFGPGTRLTVT.

This clonotype was seen a handful of times. The rearrangement joins TRBV20-1 to TRBJ2-7; TRBD1 might be the D (6 bases). The germline gives CDR1 DFQATT, CDR2 SNEGSKA (reference sequence). The CDR3 covers 14 residues. Trimming shortened V by 4 bases and J by 6 bases, and 19 bases separated the two germline ends. CDR3 coding DNA: TGCAGTGCTATCCCCGTACAGGGAACCTCCGAGCAGTACTTC. Translated, it gives CSAIPVQGTSEQYF.

This clonotype has just a few counts. This chain joins TRBV30 and TRBJ2-7, with TRBD1 identical over 8 bases. This CDR3 contains 14 residues. V lost 2 bases to trimming and J lost 2 bases; unmatched junction nucleotides: 5. Germline V gene data show CDR1 as GTSNPN and CDR2 as SVGIG (reference sequence). Here the CDR3 reads CAWSLGQGPYEQYF. In nucleotides, the CDR3 is TGTGCCTGGAGTTTAGGACAGGGTCCCTACGAGCAGTACTTC.

At least ten counts were recorded for this clonotype. This chain joins TRBV5-1 and TRBJ2-1, with D hard to call. Germline V CDR1 and CDR2: SGHRS, YFSETQ. V lost 4 bases and J 7 bases, leaving 6 bases between the germline ends. The CDR3 contains 11 residues. CDR3: CASSGHNEQFF. As DNA, the CDR3 is TGCGCCAGCAGCGGCCATAATGAGCAGTTCTTC.

This chain links TRBV12-3 or TRBV12-4 with TRBJ1-1; no clear D. The V gene lost 6 bases and the J gene lost 7 bases, with 9 bases spanning the gap. The CDR3 length is 11 residues. The CDR3 sequence is CASREGGEAFF. In nucleotides, the CDR3 is TGTGCCAGCAGGGAAGGAGGTGAAGCTTTCTTT.

The chain has TRBV29-1 and TRBJ2-1, with TRBD1 identical over 12 bases. This CDR3 is built from 14 residues. Per germline, CDR1 SQVTM and CDR2 ANQGSEA. V was pared by 8 bases and J by 9 bases, with 11 bases of the junction left unmatched. CDR3 in DNA: TGCAGCTTCCGACCGGGACAGGGGGCGGGTGAGCAGTTCTTC. It encodes CSFRPGQGAGEQFF.

The chain is built from TRBV3-1 and TRBJ2-1; tentatively, D is TRBD1 (5 bases). This CDR3 is 15 amino acids long. Trimming removed 4 bases from V and 9 bases from J, with 19 bases in between. CDR1 and CDR2 from the germline V gene are LGHDT and YNNKEL (reference sequence). The CDR3 DNA follows: TGTGCCAGCAGCCGCCGGTCTCAGGTGGGGCGTGAGCAGTTCTTC. This translates into CASSRRSQVGREQFF.

This chain links TRBV11-3 with TRBJ2-1; 7 bases are shared with TRBD1. The germline CDR1 and CDR2 sequences are SGHNT and YENEEA. The length of the CDR3 is 15 residues. Losses at the gene ends were 5 bases for V and 7 bases for J; bases not matched to a gene: 11. CDR3 bases: TGTGCCAGCAGCCACCCAGGGGGTACGGTAAATGAGCAGTTCTTC. Translated: CASSHPGGTVNEQFF.